Listed below are T cell receptor beta chains from one sample, sequenced in a study of radiotherapy plus CTLA-4 blockade in lung cancer. Data came from immunoSEQ multiplex PCR; TCRdb stores just in-frame clones and leaves some out. The repertoire holds over 60,000 clones, with 80% to 90% as singletons. This material consisted of peripheral blood, taken from a patient treated with radiotherapy plus ipilimumab. These receptors came from a human donor with non-small cell lung cancer that progressed on radiotherapy plus ipilimumab. Both conserved end residues are part of each CDR3. Each record gives: J gene, V gene, CDR3 protein.

J: TRBJ2-3
V: TRBV5-1
CDR3: CASSRGLAGPSTDTQYF

J: TRBJ2-3
V: TRBV5-1
CDR3: CASSPGTGNTDTQYF

J: TRBJ2-5
V: TRBV5-5
CDR3: CASSLSIRIGPAETQYF

J: TRBJ1-2
V: TRBV11-2
CDR3: CASSPWTGNYGYTF

J: TRBJ1-5
V: TRBV6-1
CDR3: CASRRNQPQHF

J: TRBJ1-5
V: TRBV27
CDR3: CASSLGWQGAGGNQPQHF

J: TRBJ2-1
V: TRBV4-1
CDR3: CASSQGDSPNEQFF

J: TRBJ1-2
V: TRBV7-2
CDR3: CASRWGGTINYGYTF

J: TRBJ2-1
V: TRBV29-1
CDR3: CSGGLGNEQFF

J: TRBJ2-1
V: TRBV5-1
CDR3: CASNLGTGVVDEQFF

J: TRBJ2-6
V: TRBV27
CDR3: CASSFRIGANVLTF

J: TRBJ2-3
V: TRBV2
CDR3: CASSLLAGDTQYF

J: TRBJ2-6
V: TRBV28
CDR3: CASSFPTGTGGSGANVLTF

J: TRBJ1-2
V: TRBV6-5
CDR3: CASSYGRDYGYTF

J: TRBJ1-2
V: TRBV6-6
CDR3: CASSINFGRGNYGYTF

J: TRBJ2-7
V: TRBV4-1
CDR3: CASSQVLKGEQYF

J: TRBJ2-7
V: TRBV27
CDR3: CASSLGYGTGTYEQYF

J: TRBJ1-2
V: TRBV28
CDR3: CASSRTGPYGYTF

J: TRBJ1-2
V: TRBV4-1
CDR3: CASSQPTGNYGYTF

J: TRBJ2-1
V: TRBV6-5
CDR3: CASRYSRTISYNEQFF

J: TRBJ2-7
V: TRBV11-1
CDR3: CASSPRTGNYEQYF

J: TRBJ2-5
V: TRBV5-1
CDR3: CASSLADSYQETQYF

J: TRBJ2-2
V: TRBV10-3
CDR3: CAISGGPGTDTGELFF

J: TRBJ2-3
V: TRBV11-1
CDR3: CASSSGQVHTDTQYF

J: TRBJ1-1
V: TRBV11-3
CDR3: CASSFSQGSKNTEAFF

J: TRBJ2-2
V: TRBV7-2
CDR3: CASSLRLGELFF

J: TRBJ1-4
V: TRBV6-5
CDR3: CASSSVGTNEKLFF

J: TRBJ1-2
V: TRBV28
CDR3: CASSLIQGMNYGYTF

J: TRBJ1-5
V: TRBV28
CDR3: CASTSPGNNQPQHF

J: TRBJ2-1
V: TRBV6-1
CDR3: CASSERLAGGPGEQFF

J: TRBJ1-2
V: TRBV2
CDR3: CASSVRQSGGYTF

J: TRBJ2-1
V: TRBV5-1
CDR3: CASRGGIGAEQFF

J: TRBJ2-1
V: TRBV28
CDR3: CASSYPGQGGNEQFF

J: TRBJ2-1
V: TRBV18
CDR3: CASSSQGYEQFF

J: TRBJ2-7
V: TRBV28
CDR3: CASSLWTGLGANEQYF

J: TRBJ1-5
V: TRBV4-1
CDR3: CASSQAKQGAGQPQHF

J: TRBJ2-7
V: TRBV6-6
CDR3: CASTGQGHYEQYF

J: TRBJ1-1
V: TRBV9
CDR3: CASSVAGQNTEAFF

J: TRBJ2-3
V: TRBV5-1
CDR3: CASSVGPTDTQYF

J: TRBJ2-2
V: TRBV7-8
CDR3: CASSLVAGTGELFF

J: TRBJ1-5
V: TRBV6-5
CDR3: CAISVDRNQPQHF

J: TRBJ2-1
V: TRBV7-2
CDR3: CASSLAGRSYNEQFF

J: TRBJ1-1
V: TRBV5-1
CDR3: CASSLAYRNTEAFF

J: TRBJ1-1
V: TRBV7-3
CDR3: CASSFPIQNTEAFF

J: TRBJ2-3
V: TRBV5-4
CDR3: CASSLQAAGGPGGTKDTQYF

J: TRBJ2-2
V: TRBV4-2
CDR3: CASSQGREGTNTGELFF

J: TRBJ2-2
V: TRBV10-3
CDR3: CAISETGLAGTTGELFF

J: TRBJ2-2
V: TRBV4-2
CDR3: CASSQVSSGENTGELFF

J: TRBJ2-1
V: TRBV19
CDR3: CASSIMGANEQFF

J: TRBJ1-1
V: TRBV5-1
CDR3: CASSSFPQTGALNTEAFF

J: TRBJ2-7
V: TRBV7-2
CDR3: CASRQGVSYEQYF

J: TRBJ2-3
V: TRBV5-6
CDR3: CASSLLDTQYF

J: TRBJ2-5
V: TRBV6-5
CDR3: CASRITPGHEETQYF

J: TRBJ2-1
V: TRBV27
CDR3: CASSFVVRDEQFF

J: TRBJ2-3
V: TRBV10-3
CDR3: CAISEGGSSTDTQYF

J: TRBJ2-1
V: TRBV27
CDR3: CASTTGFSYNEQFF